These 20 T cell receptor beta chains originate from one sample sequenced in a study of STAT5B mutations in CD4+ large granular lymphocyte leukemia. Clones were read by immunoSEQ multiplex PCR, and TCRdb kept only the in-frame ones, dropping some. The sample lists around 43,000 clones; about 86% were seen once. The sequenced sample consisted of CD4+ T cells from blood buffy coats. These receptor sequences come from a human donor in good health.

The V gene is TRBV7-6, the J gene TRBJ2-2, with D hard to call. The CDR3 is 15 amino acids. The V gene lost 1 base and the J gene lost 0 bases, with 6 bases spanning the gap. The germline V gene encodes CDR1 SGHVS and CDR2 FNYEAQ. In DNA form, the CDR3 reads TGTGCCAGCAGCTTAGGCGCCTCGAACACCGGGGAGCTGTTTTTT. It specifies CASSLGASNTGELFF.

This clone has only a few counts. As DNA, the CDR3 is TGTGCCAGTAGTACGGGACAGGGGATTACTGAAGCTTTCTTT. Translation gives CASSTGQGITEAFF. The rearrangement joins TRBV19 to TRBJ1-1; 10 bases map to TRBD1. CDR1 is LNHDA and CDR2 is SQIVND in the germline V gene (reference sequence). Losses at the gene ends were 4 bases for V and 5 bases for J; bases not matched to a gene: 4. This CDR3 contains 14 residues.

This clone has more than one count but fewer than ten. The rearrangement uses TRBV11-2 and TRBJ2-7, with D hard to call. The V and J ends lost 5 bases and 3 bases respectively, with 5 bases between them. The CDR3 runs 11 residues. CDR1 is SGHAT and CDR2 is FQNNGV in the germline V gene. CDR3 in amino acids: CASSPGYEQYF. The CDR3 nucleotides read TGTGCCAGCAGCCCTGGCTACGAGCAGTACTTC.

The chain employs TRBV6-1 and TRBJ2-1, with D perhaps TRBD2 (6 bases). Germline CDR1 and CDR2: MNHNS and SASEGT. Trimming removed 3 bases from V and 0 bases from J, with 9 bases in between. The CDR3 has 15 amino acids. The CDR3 here is CASSDAGSSYNEQFF. The CDR3 DNA sequence: TGTGCCAGCAGTGACGCGGGGAGCTCCTACAATGAGCAGTTCTTC.

The rearrangement joins TRBV5-1 to TRBJ2-3, with TRBD2 matching over 14 bases. The ends lost 1 base at V and 1 base at J; junction bases unmatched: 8. Per the germline V gene, CDR1 is SGHRS and CDR2 is YFSETQ. This CDR3 spans 19 amino acids. The CDR3 sequence: CASSLFGLAGGGGTDTQYF. CDR3 coding DNA: TGCGCCAGCAGCTTGTTTGGACTAGCGGGAGGAGGGGGCACAGATACGCAGTATTTT.

The genes are TRBV7-8 and TRBJ2-3; the D gene is possibly TRBD2 (6 bases). From germline, CDR1 is SGHVS and CDR2 FQNEAQ. The CDR3 is 14 residues long. The ends were cut back, 5 bases at V and 6 bases at J, with 15 bases in the middle. This chain's CDR3 is CASSQGLKLDTQYF. CDR3 DNA: TGTGCCAGCAGCCAAGGACTAAAGCTCGATACGCAGTATTTT.

This chain connects TRBV28 to TRBJ1-5, with TRBD1 as a possible D gene (6 bases). Trimming left V 8 bases short and J 4 bases short, with 12 bases between. Per the germline V gene, CDR1 is MDHEN and CDR2 is SYDVKM. The CDR3 totals 13 residues. The CDR3 here is CASGGAANQPQHF. CDR3 DNA: TGTGCCAGCGGGGGGGCGGCGAATCAGCCCCAGCATTTT.

This rearrangement joins TRBV7-9 to TRBJ2-2; D is perhaps TRBD1 (5 bases). This CDR3 spans 16 amino acids. Germline V lookup: CDR1 SEHNR, CDR2 FQNEAQ (reference sequence). V lost 5 bases to trimming and J lost 3 bases, with 16 bases between them. The CDR3 spells CASSPGQGFYTGELFF. Here the CDR3 DNA reads TGTGCCAGCAGCCCAGGACAAGGGTTTTACACCGGGGAGCTGTTTTTT.

The chain recombines TRBV18 with TRBJ1-3; 7 bases are shared with TRBD1. Germline CDR1 reads KGHSH; CDR2 reads LQKENI. The CDR3 extends over 15 amino acids. The V gene end was trimmed by 3 bases and the J gene end by 0 bases; junction bases not matched to a gene: 2. In DNA form, the CDR3 reads TGTGCCAGCTCACCGGGACAGAACTCTGGAAACACCATATATTTT. Translated, it gives CASSPGQNSGNTIYF.

The V gene is TRBV28, the J gene TRBJ1-1; TRBD1 matches at 9 bases. The germline gives CDR1 MDHEN, CDR2 SYDVKM. J was trimmed by 7 bases and V by 6 bases; bases with no gene match: 9. The CDR3 sequence is 14 residues long. CDR3 bases: TGTGCCAGCAGCACCCGGGACAGGGTATATGAAGCTTTCTTT. Translated: CASSTRDRVYEAFF.

This sequence joins TRBV28 and TRBJ2-1; 7 nucleotides line up with TRBD2. The germline V gene encodes CDR1 MDHEN and CDR2 SYDVKM. The CDR3 is 17 amino acids. The junction had 11 bases not matched to a gene; V was cut back by 2 bases and J by 4 bases. CDR3: CASSLREGLHEYNEQFF. The CDR3 nucleotides read TGTGCCAGCAGTTTACGAGAGGGACTACATGAATACAATGAGCAGTTCTTC.

This chain joins TRBV29-1 and TRBJ2-1; 15 bases are a match to TRBD2. Germline-derived CDR1 and CDR2 are SQVTM and ANQGSEA. CDR3 size: 17 residues. Trimming at V came to 7 bases and at J to 4 bases, leaving 11 bases not matched to a gene. CDR3 residues: CSANDRTSGRVYNEQFF. The CDR3 region has the DNA TGCAGCGCCAACGATAGGACTAGCGGGAGGGTATACAATGAGCAGTTCTTC.

The rearrangement links TRBV28 to TRBJ2-7; D is possibly TRBD1 (5 bases). Trimming removed 3 bases at V and 2 bases at J, with 11 bases between. Germline V CDR1 and CDR2: MDHEN, SYDVKM. The CDR3 contains 14 residues. As DNA, the CDR3 is TGTGCCAGCAGTTTGGGGCCTCTTCCCTACGAGCAGTACTTC. Its translation is CASSLGPLPYEQYF.

The chain uses TRBV7-2 and TRBJ1-3; no clear D gene. Germline lookup yields CDR1 SGHTA and CDR2 FQGNSA. This CDR3 region has 15 residues. V lost 0 bases, J lost 2 bases, and 8 bases lay in between. DNA for the CDR3: TGTGCCAGCAGCTTAGCCTCAGTAGCTGGAAACACCATATATTTT. Translation: CASSLASVAGNTIYF.

The chain joins TRBV5-5 to TRBJ1-1; possibly TRBD1 for D (5 bases). This CDR3 has 13 amino acids. CDR1 is SGHKS, CDR2 YYEKEE, per germline (reference sequence). Trimming cost V 4 bases and J 11 bases, with 18 bases left between them. The chain's CDR3 is CASSPPGADSAFF. The DNA of the CDR3 is TGTGCCAGCAGCCCCCCTGGGGCGGACTCTGCTTTCTTT.

Comments on this clone: This CDR3 is also generated by other DNA sequences in the sample. This CDR3 is CASSSRLAEASDTQYF. The CDR3, as DNA: TGTGCCAGCAGTTCCAGACTAGCGGAAGCCTCAGATACGCAGTATTTT. The chain links TRBV4-2 to TRBJ2-3; 9 bases align to TRBD2. V was clipped by 6 bases and J by 4 bases; unmatched bases: 11. The germline V gene encodes CDR1 LGHNA and CDR2 YNFKEQ. The CDR3 runs 16 residues.

V and J are TRBV9 and TRBJ2-5; D remains ambiguous. Germline V gene data show CDR1 as SGDLS and CDR2 as YYNGEE. This CDR3 comprises 14 residues. V gave up 4 bases and J gave up 3 bases, with 13 bases separating them. The CDR3 nucleotides read TGTGCCAGCAGCACCCTGCAAGGAAAAGAGACCCAGTACTTC. As protein: CASSTLQGKETQYF.

Only a few counts were recorded for this clone. The chain carries TRBV7-3 and TRBJ2-2; 8 bases fit TRBD2. The CDR3 totals 15 residues. J was trimmed by 0 bases and V by 5 bases; bases with no gene match: 2. Germline V CDR1 and CDR2: SGHTA, FQGTGA. The CDR3: CASSAGLANTGELFF. The CDR3 DNA is TGTGCCAGCAGCGCGGGACTAGCGAACACCGGGGAGCTGTTTTTT. The full variable domain, in which reference TRBV7-3 and TRBJ2-2 provide the parts outside the CDR3, is GAGVSQTPSNKVTEKGKYVELRCDPISGHTALYWYRQSLGQGPEFLIYFQGTGAADDSGLPNDRFFAVRPEGSVSTLKIQRTERGDSAVYLCASSAGLANTGELFFGEGSRLTVL.

The CDR3 nucleotides read TGTGCCTGGAGTCCCGACAGGGTTAGAGGCAAAAACATTCAGTACTTC. The encoded protein is CAWSPDRVRGKNIQYF. The rearrangement uses TRBV30 and TRBJ2-4, with 7 nucleotides matching TRBD1. Germline V CDR1 and CDR2: GTSNPN, SVGIG (reference sequence). CDR3 length: 16 amino acids. The V segment lost 2 bases and the J segment 3 bases; nucleotides outside the gene matches: 10.

The genes are TRBV5-1 and TRBJ2-2, with unresolved D. The CDR3 loop spans 14 amino acids. The V end was cut by 4 bases, the J end by 4 bases, with 11 bases between. Germline assignment: CDR1 SGHRS and CDR2 YFSETQ. CDR3 residues: CASSIWDATGELFF. DNA of the CDR3: TGCGCCAGCAGCATCTGGGATGCCACCGGGGAGCTGTTTTTT.